This TCR beta chain stems from a study of T cells in Graves' hyperthyroidism and ophthalmopathy. TCR beta CDR3 regions were amplified from RNA transcripts. The HTBI primer set was used in a first-round RT-PCR of the TCR CDR3. In TCRdb, the multiplex PCR reads were re-called with MiXCR into one record per CDR3 protein. This sample has approximately 380,000 distinct CDR3 sequences, with about 18% found just once. Germline CDR1 DFQATT, CDR2 SNEGSKA (reference sequence). CDR3 size: 12 residues. The V and J ends lost 5 bases and 5 bases, in that order; junction bases with no gene match: 5. This receptor was taken from a woman between 18 and 29 years old with Graves' hyperthyroidism. The chain links TRBV20-1 to TRBJ1-2; TRBD1 matches 7 bases. Sequences were obtained from blood. The CDR3 DNA reads as TGCAGTGCTTGGGACAGCGAATATGGCTACACCTTC. It codes for CSAWDSEYGYTF.